The entry that follows covers one TCR beta chain sequence. As yet, its antigen is unknown. This entry comes from a study of beta chain features in type 1 diabetes. About the study: Taken together, all samples contributed 107,917,701 examined sorted cells. Overall study findings and caveats: Within the patient group, naive, central memory and Treg TCRB repertoires appeared more similar to each other than within healthy donors. Within each of all four CD4+ subsets, Type 1 diabetes patients had TCRB CDR3s that were moderately but significantly shorter.

CDR3 length equals 14 residues. Isolated RNA was reverse transcribed in full, so expressed TCRB transcripts were sequenced. Some clones are missing from TCRdb's copy, which holds only in-frame ones; the method was immunoSEQ multiplex PCR. The repertoire holds about 16,000 clones, with about three quarters as singletons. This chain joins TRBV21-1 and TRBJ2-5; TRBD2 is the table's D call, not checked against the DNA. TRBV21-1 counts as a pseudogene. This clonotype was sampled from a young man with type 1 diabetes. The sample was stem cell memory CD4+ T cells from blood. CDR3 protein: CARSSNPPGETQYF. The CDR3 region has the DNA TGTGCCAGATCCAGTAACCCGCCGGGAGAGACCCAGTACTTC.